Shown below are 26 T cell receptor beta chains from a single sample sequenced in a study of blood T cell repertoires in COVID-19. Some clones are missing from TCRdb's copy, which holds only in-frame ones; the method was immunoSEQ multiplex PCR. Here the sample spans about 250,000 clones, around 87% being singletons. Input material: peripheral blood. The receptors derive from a woman aged 55-69 years with COVID-19, enrolled during active disease.

This clone was picked up one time. The chain employs TRBV7-3 and TRBJ2-1, with TRBD2 matching 7 bases. V trimming: 5 bases; J trimming: 4 bases; junction bases outside the gene matches: 8. Germline lookup yields CDR1 SGHTA and CDR2 FQGTGA. The CDR3 runs 15 residues. The CDR3 loop is CASSLLPGGYNEQFF. In DNA, the CDR3 is TGTGCCAGCAGCCTCTTACCGGGGGGATACAATGAGCAGTTCTTC. Variable domain in full (rest from reference TRBV7-3 and TRBJ2-1): GAGVSQTPSNKVTEKGKYVELRCDPISGHTALYWYRQSLGQGPEFLIYFQGTGAADDSGLPNDRFFAVRPEGSVSTLKIQRTERGDSAVYLCASSLLPGGYNEQFFGPGTRLTVL.

The chain combines TRBV5-1 with TRBJ2-7; no reliable D call. The CDR3 length is 13 residues. The germline V and J ends were trimmed by 3 bases and 0 bases, with 7 bases remaining between them. Germline lookup yields CDR1 SGHRS and CDR2 YFSETQ. The DNA for the CDR3 is TGCGCCAGCAGCTCCGACAACTCCTACGAGCAGTACTTC. This sequence encodes CASSSDNSYEQYF.

The J gene is TRBJ1-4, the V gene TRBV30; D is unresolved. The CDR3 has 14 residues. Germline-derived CDR1 and CDR2 are GTSNPN and SVGIG (reference sequence). Trimming left V 0 bases short and J 6 bases short, with 11 bases between. This chain's CDR3 is CAWSVRRSDEKLFF. The CDR3 DNA sequence: TGTGCCTGGAGTGTACGCAGGTCTGATGAAAAACTGTTTTTT. Variable domain in full (rest from reference TRBV30 and TRBJ1-4): SQTIHQWPATLVQPVGSPLSLECTVEGTSNPNLYWYRQAAGRGLQLLFYSVGIGQISSEVPQNLSASRPQDRQFILSSKKLLLSDSGFYLCAWSVRRSDEKLFFGSGTQLSVL.

This rearrangement joins TRBV11-1 to TRBJ2-1, with D hard to call. Looked up from germline, CDR1 is SGHAT and CDR2 is FQDESV (reference sequence). This CDR3 is built from 16 residues. Trimming took off 5 bases at V and 4 bases at J, with 18 bases between the two ends. Written as DNA, the CDR3 is TGTGCCAGCAGCCCCCCATCAACCAGGATTTACAATGAGCAGTTCTTC. Translated: CASSPPSTRIYNEQFF. The full variable domain, completed using reference TRBV11-1 and TRBJ2-1, is EAEVAQSPRYKITEKSQAVAFWCDPISGHATLYWYRQILGQGPELLVQFQDESVVDDSQLPKDRFSAERLKGVDSTLKIQPAELGDSAMYLCASSPPSTRIYNEQFFGPGTRLTVL.

The CDR3 sequence: CASSYELRTGLGVQYF. The CDR3 DNA reads TGTGCCAGCAGTTACGAATTAAGGACAGGGCTTGGGGTGCAGTACTTC. The rearrangement joins TRBV6-7 to TRBJ2-7; 8 nucleotides align to TRBD1. TRBV6-7 is known as an ORF, though its function is uncertain. Unmatched junction bases numbered 15, after V lost 2 bases and J lost 9 bases. This CDR3 comprises 16 residues.

The table lists this clone with a few counts. This chain joins TRBV7-7 and TRBJ1-1, with D hard to call. The V gene's germline CDR1 is SSHAT and CDR2 FNYEAQ (reference sequence). This CDR3 has 13 residues. The ends were cut back, 5 bases at V and 11 bases at J, with 18 bases in the middle. The CDR3 sequence is CASSPKTREWAFF. The CDR3, as DNA: TGTGCCAGCAGCCCCAAGACACGGGAGTGGGCTTTCTTT.

The V and J genes are TRBV5-4 and TRBJ1-6, with 8 nucleotides matching TRBD1. V was clipped by 5 bases and J by 7 bases; unmatched bases: 8. The V gene's germline CDR1 is SGHNT and CDR2 YYREEE (reference sequence). The length of the CDR3 is 15 residues. Here the CDR3 reads CASSSQTGANSPLHF. DNA for the CDR3: TGTGCCAGCAGTTCCCAGACAGGGGCGAATTCACCCCTCCACTTT.

This sequence joins TRBV5-4 and TRBJ1-4, with TRBD1 matching over 8 bases. With 7 bases clipped from V and 5 bases from J, the junction kept 4 bases outside the gene matches. CDR1 and CDR2 from the germline V gene are SGHNT and YYREEE (reference sequence). This CDR3 has 13 residues. The CDR3 region has the DNA TGTGCCAGCTTCCGACAGGGGAATGAAAAACTGTTTTTT. Translated: CASFRQGNEKLFF.

This clone was recorded a few times. CDR3 nucleotides: TGTGCCAGAGATCGAGCCGTTTGTAGTGCCTACGAGCAGTACTTC. It codes for CARDRAVCSAYEQYF. The V gene is TRBV7-5, the J gene TRBJ2-7; the D call of TRBD2 is as the table states it, not checked on the DNA. TRBV7-5 is designated a pseudogene. There are 15 residues in the CDR3.

The chain recombines TRBV10-3 with TRBJ1-1; D might be TRBD1 (6 bases). Between the trimmed V and J ends, which lost 6 bases and 1 base, there was a span of 12 bases. Germline CDR1 is ENHRY and CDR2 is SYGVKD. The CDR3 covers 14 residues. As DNA, the CDR3 is TGTGCCATCAGGTCGGGACACTCGAACACTGAAGCTTTCTTT. It specifies CAIRSGHSNTEAFF.

This clone has just one count. The chain has TRBV19 and TRBJ2-4; no clear D. Looked up from germline, CDR1 is LNHDA and CDR2 is SQIVND (reference sequence). CDR3 length: 14 residues. The V gene lost 4 bases and the J gene lost 0 bases, with 7 bases spanning the gap. CDR3: CASSTQIAKNIQYF. Here the CDR3 DNA reads TGTGCCAGTAGTACCCAGATAGCCAAAAACATTCAGTACTTC.

The rearrangement links TRBV10-3 to TRBJ1-5, with a possible D match to TRBD1 (6 bases). V shed 1 base and J shed 6 bases, with 10 bases lying between them. The CDR3 length is 14 residues. The germline gives CDR1 ENHRY, CDR2 SYGVKD. CDR3 coding DNA: TGTGCCATCAGTGAGTACAGGGAGGGTCAGCCCCAGCATTTT. It translates to CAISEYREGQPQHF.

This clone came up once. The V gene is TRBV2, the J gene TRBJ1-2; the D is unclear. Germline V gene sequence: CDR1 SNHLY, CDR2 FYNNEI. This CDR3 spans 14 amino acids. Trimming cost V 0 bases and J 4 bases, with 9 bases left between them. CDR3 residues: CASSEARQLYGYTF. The CDR3 DNA is TGTGCCAGCAGTGAAGCGCGGCAGCTCTATGGCTACACCTTC.

V gene TRBV9 combines with J gene TRBJ2-1; D is perhaps TRBD2 (7 bases). The V gene's germline CDR1 is SGDLS and CDR2 YYNGEE. The CDR3 loop spans 17 amino acids. V lost 4 bases and J 1 base, leaving 18 bases between the germline ends. The CDR3 DNA follows: TGTGCCAGCAGCTCTAGGGGAGGGGGGGTTTCCTACAATGAGCAGTTCTTC. Its protein product is CASSSRGGGVSYNEQFF.

The chain employs TRBV7-9 and TRBJ1-1, with unresolved D. Germline lookup yields CDR1 SEHNR and CDR2 FQNEAQ (reference sequence). V lost 3 bases and J lost 5, with 16 bases in between. This CDR3 spans 15 amino acids. The CDR3 DNA reads TGTGCCAGCAGCTTTTTGGCGGGCGGAAGGACTGAAGCTTTCTTT. It yields the protein CASSFLAGGRTEAFF.

This rearrangement joins TRBV19 to TRBJ1-1; a weak D match, TRBD1 (6 bases). The CDR3 has 13 amino acids. Trimming took off 6 bases at V and 1 base at J, with 9 bases between the two ends. In germline, CDR1 is LNHDA, CDR2 SQIVND (reference sequence). Here the CDR3 reads CASRVDRNTEAFF. As DNA, the CDR3 is TGTGCCAGTAGGGTGGACAGGAACACTGAAGCTTTCTTT.

In this sample, this clone turned up once. V gene TRBV20-1 combines with J gene TRBJ1-2; 7 positions match TRBD1. The length of the CDR3 is 15 residues. After removal of 3 bases from V and 8 bases from J, the junction contained 15 bases not matched to a gene. CDR1 and CDR2 from the germline V gene are DFQATT and SNEGSKA (reference sequence). CDR3 amino acids: CSASLHKGAREGYTF. The CDR3 coding sequence is TGCAGTGCTAGTCTCCATAAGGGGGCTAGGGAAGGCTACACCTTC.

This clone was seen only once. V is TRBV7-3 and J is TRBJ1-6; D is possibly TRBD1 (5 bases). Trimming stripped 5 bases from V and 6 bases from J, with 8 bases between. Germline CDR1 and CDR2: SGHTA and FQGTGA. The length of the CDR3 is 13 residues. CDR3 in amino acids: CASSRQTNSPLHF. The CDR3 DNA reads TGTGCCAGCAGCCGACAGACTAATTCACCCCTCCACTTT.

The chain carries TRBV7-2 and TRBJ2-2; 12 bases map to TRBD2. V was clipped by 1 base and J by 10 bases; unmatched bases: 10. CDR1 and CDR2 from the germline V gene are SGHTA and FQGNSA. The CDR3 is 17 residues long. As DNA, the CDR3 is TGTGCCAGCAGCTTAGTCCTAGCGGGGGGGCCGTTCGTGGAGCTGTTTTTT. It is translated as CASSLVLAGGPFVELFF.

This chain links TRBV19 with TRBJ1-5; D gene uncertain. Germline-derived CDR1 and CDR2 are LNHDA and SQIVND (reference sequence). Trimming took 6 bases from V and 0 from J, leaving 12 bases between them. The length of the CDR3 is 15 residues. DNA for the CDR3: TGTGCCAGTAGGGTCCTCACGAGTAGCAATCAGCCCCAGCATTTT. Its protein product is CASRVLTSSNQPQHF.

The chain links TRBV7-8 to TRBJ2-7, with D perhaps TRBD2 (5 bases). Trimming shortened V by 0 bases and J by 8 bases, and 20 bases separated the two germline ends. The CDR3 is 16 amino acids. CDR1 and CDR2 (germline): SGHVS, FQNEAQ. The CDR3 region is CASSLAGSWPGEQQYF. The CDR3 DNA reads TGTGCCAGCAGCTTAGCGGGGAGCTGGCCCGGCGAGCAGCAGTACTTC.

J is TRBJ2-3 and V is TRBV10-3, with 8 bases identical to TRBD2. The V gene's germline CDR1 is ENHRY and CDR2 SYGVKD. The CDR3 extends over 16 amino acids. The ends lost 0 bases at V and 2 bases at J; junction bases unmatched: 4. CDR3 amino acids: CAISESRGAPTDTQYF. The CDR3 DNA is TGTGCCATCAGTGAGTCGCGGGGGGCCCCCACAGATACGCAGTATTTT.

The rearrangement joins TRBV6-2 or TRBV6-3 to TRBJ1-5; D gene ambiguous. This CDR3 has 13 residues. Trimming cost V 3 bases and J 6 bases, with 9 bases left between them. The germline V gene has CDR1 MNHEY and CDR2 SVGEGT. The CDR3 here is CASSYLSGQPQHF. The CDR3 DNA follows: TGTGCCAGCAGTTATCTCAGCGGTCAGCCCCAGCATTTT.

The J gene is TRBJ1-6, the V gene TRBV5-5; no clear D. CDR3 length equals 14 residues. V was shortened by 4 bases and J by 6 bases, with 11 bases between the two germline ends. CDR1 SGHKS and CDR2 YYEKEE come from the germline V gene (reference sequence). The CDR3: CASSLDWSNSPLHF. CDR3 DNA sequence: TGTGCCAGCAGCCTGGACTGGAGTAATTCACCCCTCCACTTT.

The rearrangement uses TRBV5-4 and TRBJ2-2; 12 nucleotides agree with TRBD2. The germline V gene encodes CDR1 SGHNT and CDR2 YYREEE (reference sequence). The CDR3 spans 18 residues. V gave up 1 base and J gave up 4 bases; unmatched junction bases: 8. The CDR3 region is CASSLRLAGGQGTGELFF. CDR3 DNA: TGTGCCAGCAGCTTGCGGCTAGCGGGGGGGCAGGGCACCGGGGAGCTGTTTTTT.

This chain joins TRBV19 and TRBJ2-1; 9 nucleotides align to TRBD1. The J segment lost 6 bases and the V segment lost 3 bases, leaving 0 bases of the junction unmatched. In germline, CDR1 is LNHDA, CDR2 SQIVND (reference sequence). The CDR3 runs to 13 residues. As DNA, the CDR3 is TGTGCCAGTAGTATGGGACAGGGCAATGAGCAGTTCTTC. Its protein product is CASSMGQGNEQFF.